The T cell receptor beta chain under discussion was sequenced for a study of response to subunit inactivated influenza vaccine. As concerns this clonotype: Antigen unknown.

TCRdb recomputed calls from the RT-PCR reads with MiXCR, one row per CDR3 protein. The sample includes under 550,000 distinct CDR3 sequences, approximately 7.8% seen only once; the top ten take around 12%. Study findings and constraints: Few new T cells, the authors suggested, are recruited by each seasonal influenza vaccination.

This clonotype was obtained from a man aged 50 to 69 who received an inactivated influenza vaccine. The sequenced sample was PBMCs from blood, obtained roughly 24 months after vaccination.

CDR3 bases: TGTGCCAGCAGCCCCCGGACAGAAAGTCCTAGCGGGAAGACCTACGAGCAGTACTTC. Translating gives CASSPRTESPSGKTYEQYF. This chain connects TRBV11-2 to TRBJ2-7; TRBD2 matches at 9 bases. The germline CDR1 and CDR2 sequences are SGHAT and FQNNGV. V lost 5 bases and J lost 2; bases outside the gene matches: 19. The CDR3 has 19 amino acids.